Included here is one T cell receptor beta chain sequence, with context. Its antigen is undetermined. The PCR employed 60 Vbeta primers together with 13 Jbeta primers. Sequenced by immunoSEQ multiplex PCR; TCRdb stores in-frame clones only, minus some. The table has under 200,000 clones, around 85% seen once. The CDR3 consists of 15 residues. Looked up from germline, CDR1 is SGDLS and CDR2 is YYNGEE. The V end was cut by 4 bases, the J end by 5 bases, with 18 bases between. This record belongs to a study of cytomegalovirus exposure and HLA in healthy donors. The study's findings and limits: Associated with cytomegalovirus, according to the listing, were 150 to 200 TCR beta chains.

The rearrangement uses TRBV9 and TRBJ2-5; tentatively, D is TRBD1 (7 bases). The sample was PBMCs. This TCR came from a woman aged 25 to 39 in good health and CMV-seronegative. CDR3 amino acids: CASSPSQGGLETQYF. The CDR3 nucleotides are TGTGCCAGCAGCCCAAGCCAGGGGGGCCTGGAGACCCAGTACTTC.